This T cell receptor beta chain was found in a study of beta chain features in type 1 diabetes. CDR1 and CDR2 from the germline V gene are LNHDA and SQIVND (reference sequence). The CDR3 is 11 amino acids. V gave up 3 bases and J gave up 4 bases, with 3 bases separating them. Expressed TCRB transcripts got sequenced, as all isolated RNA was reverse transcribed. Naive, central memory and regulatory T cell samples averaged around 3.5 million immunoSEQ reads each. The protocol was immunoSEQ multiplex PCR, while the TCRdb copy is restricted to in-frame clones and leaves out a portion. Here the sample spans about 150,000 clones, 40% to 60% being singletons. About this clone: The sample contains more than one DNA sequence encoding this CDR3.

The TCR originated in a man aged 18 to 30 in good health. Sequenced sample: Tregs from blood. V is TRBV19 and J is TRBJ2-5; D gene unclear. The CDR3, as DNA: TGTGCCAGTAGTATCTCAGAGACCCAGTACTTC. It specifies CASSISETQYF. Combining the CDR3 with reference TRBV19 and TRBJ2-5 gives the whole variable domain DGGITQSPKYLFRKEGQNVTLSCEQNLNHDAMYWYRQDPGQGLRLIYYSQIVNDFQKGDIAEGYSVSREKKESFPLTVTSAQKNPTAFYLCASSISETQYFGPGTRLLVL.